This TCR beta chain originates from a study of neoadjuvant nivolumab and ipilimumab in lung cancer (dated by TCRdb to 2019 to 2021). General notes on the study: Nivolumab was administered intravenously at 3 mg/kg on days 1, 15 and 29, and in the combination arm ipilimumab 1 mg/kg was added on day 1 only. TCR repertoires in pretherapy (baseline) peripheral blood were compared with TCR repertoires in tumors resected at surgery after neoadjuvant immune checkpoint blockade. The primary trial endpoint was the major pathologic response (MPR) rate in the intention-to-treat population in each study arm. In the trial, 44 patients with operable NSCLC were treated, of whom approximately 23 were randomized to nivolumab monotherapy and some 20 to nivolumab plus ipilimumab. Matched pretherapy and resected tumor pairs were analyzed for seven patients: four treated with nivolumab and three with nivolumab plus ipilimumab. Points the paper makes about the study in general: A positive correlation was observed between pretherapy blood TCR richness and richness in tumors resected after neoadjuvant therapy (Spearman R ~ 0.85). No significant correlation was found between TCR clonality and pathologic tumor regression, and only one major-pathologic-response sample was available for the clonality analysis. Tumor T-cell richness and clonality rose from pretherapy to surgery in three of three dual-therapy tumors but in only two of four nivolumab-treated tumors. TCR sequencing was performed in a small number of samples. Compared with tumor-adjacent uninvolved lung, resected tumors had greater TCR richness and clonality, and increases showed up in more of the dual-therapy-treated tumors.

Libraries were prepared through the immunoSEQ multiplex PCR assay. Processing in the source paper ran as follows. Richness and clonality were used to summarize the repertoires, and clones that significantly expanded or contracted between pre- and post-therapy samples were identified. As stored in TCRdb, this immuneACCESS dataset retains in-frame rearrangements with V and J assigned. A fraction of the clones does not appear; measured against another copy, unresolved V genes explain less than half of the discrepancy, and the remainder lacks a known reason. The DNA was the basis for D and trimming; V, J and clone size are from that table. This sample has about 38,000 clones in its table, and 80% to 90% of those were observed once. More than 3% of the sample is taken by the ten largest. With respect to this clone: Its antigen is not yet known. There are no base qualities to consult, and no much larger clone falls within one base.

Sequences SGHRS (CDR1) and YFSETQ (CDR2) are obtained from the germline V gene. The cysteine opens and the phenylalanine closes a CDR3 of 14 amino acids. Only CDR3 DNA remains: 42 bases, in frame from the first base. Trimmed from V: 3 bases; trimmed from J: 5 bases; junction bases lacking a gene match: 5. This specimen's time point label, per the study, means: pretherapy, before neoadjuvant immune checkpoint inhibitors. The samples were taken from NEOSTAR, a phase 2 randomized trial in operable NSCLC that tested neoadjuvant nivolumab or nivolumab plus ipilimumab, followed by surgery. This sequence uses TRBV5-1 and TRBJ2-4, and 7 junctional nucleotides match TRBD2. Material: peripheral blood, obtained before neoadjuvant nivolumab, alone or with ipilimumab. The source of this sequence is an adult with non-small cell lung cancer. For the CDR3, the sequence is CASSSGLGENIQYF. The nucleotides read TGCGCCAGCAGCTCCGGACTAGGTGAAAACATTCAGTACTTC.